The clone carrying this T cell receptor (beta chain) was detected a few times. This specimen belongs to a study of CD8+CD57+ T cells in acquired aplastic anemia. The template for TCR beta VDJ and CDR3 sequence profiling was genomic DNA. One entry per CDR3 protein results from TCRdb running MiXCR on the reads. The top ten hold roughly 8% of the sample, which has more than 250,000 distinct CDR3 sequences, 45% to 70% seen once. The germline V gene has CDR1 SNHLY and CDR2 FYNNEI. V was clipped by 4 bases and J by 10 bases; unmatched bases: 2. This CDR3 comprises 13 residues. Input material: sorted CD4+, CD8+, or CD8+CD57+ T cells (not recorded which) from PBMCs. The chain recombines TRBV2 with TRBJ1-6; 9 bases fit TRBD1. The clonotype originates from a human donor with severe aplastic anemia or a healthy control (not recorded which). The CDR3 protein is CASSGTGDSPLHF. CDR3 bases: TGTGCCAGCAGTGGGACAGGGGACTCACCCCTCCACTTT.